These 32 T cell receptor beta chains were all obtained from the same sample, sequenced in a study of shared clonotypes between healthy human individuals. Data came from immunoSEQ multiplex PCR; TCRdb stores just in-frame clones and leaves some out. The data hold 100,000 to 130,000 clones, with roughly two thirds observed a single time. What was sequenced was memory CD8+ T cells sorted from blood. Subset specified: CD45RO+ cells pooled with CCR7-negative TemRA cells. These TCRs come from a woman aged 25 to 39 in good health.

About this clone itself: At one end, the junction sequence differs from germline, possibly due to a read error. The rearrangement links TRBV4-1 to TRBJ2-7; TRBD2 matches at 7 bases. Germline V gene data show CDR1 as MGHRA and CDR2 as YSYEKL. This CDR3 comprises 14 residues. This CDR3 reads CASSRGLSGRELYF. CDR3 DNA sequence: TGCGCCAGCAGCCGGGGCCTATCTGGGAGGGAGCTGTACTTC.

Regarding this clone: Since a far larger clone is one base different, this is likely a read error. Other DNA sequences in the sample encode the same CDR3. The chain links TRBV29-1 to TRBJ1-4; D is perhaps TRBD1 (6 bases). The CDR3 has 15 residues. Germline V gene data show CDR1 as SQVTM and CDR2 as ANQGSEA. CDR3 sequence (DNA): TGTAGCGTTGAAGGCGGGGGGGCAGATTGGAAAAAACTGTTTTTT. Protein: CSVEGGGADWKKLFF.

This sequence joins TRBV6-6 and TRBJ2-1; D perhaps matches TRBD2 (5 bases). CDR3 size: 16 residues. Trimming left V 2 bases short and J 8 bases short, with 19 bases between. The germline gives CDR1 MNHNY, CDR2 SVGAGI (reference sequence). CDR3 in amino acids: CASSYDASSLSYEQFF. The CDR3 DNA reads as TGTGCCAGCAGTTACGATGCTAGCTCGCTTTCATATGAGCAGTTCTTC.

This clone was seen a single time. The chain employs TRBV15 and TRBJ2-7, with a weak D call TRBD1 (6 bases). Germline CDR1 reads LNHNV; CDR2 reads YYDKDF (reference sequence). V lost 0 bases to trimming and J lost 1 base, with 16 bases between them. The CDR3 is 17 residues long. CDR3: CATSRDLAGDPSYEQYF. The CDR3 bases are TGTGCCACCAGCAGAGATTTGGCAGGGGACCCATCCTACGAGCAGTACTTC. The full variable domain, completed using reference TRBV15 and TRBJ2-7, is DAMVIQNPRYQVTQFGKPVTLSCSQTLNHNVMYWYQQKSSQAPKLLFHYYDKDFNNEADTPDNFQSRRPNTSFCFLDIRSPGLGDTAMYLCATSRDLAGDPSYEQYFGPGTRLTVT.

The gene calls are TRBV29-1 and TRBJ2-2; D possibly uses TRBD1 or TRBD2 (5 bases each). The CDR3 is 14 residues long. V was cut by 7 bases and J by 0 bases, with 12 bases left in between. Germline V lookup: CDR1 SQVTM, CDR2 ANQGSEA. The CDR3 DNA is TGCAGCGGCACGGGGCAGACGAACACCGGGGAGCTGTTTTTT. This codes for CSGTGQTNTGELFF.

In its sample, this clone was seen a few times. CDR3 region: CASSLTSGNEQFF. The DNA for the CDR3 is TGTGCCAGCAGTTTAACTAGCGGGAATGAGCAGTTCTTC. The V and J genes are TRBV27 and TRBJ2-1; 9 bases line up with TRBD2. V shed 2 bases, J shed 7 bases, and the junction held 0 bases outside the gene matches. The length of the CDR3 is 13 residues. Germline lookup yields CDR1 MNHEY and CDR2 SMNVEV (reference sequence).

This chain links TRBV5-8 with TRBJ1-1; D uncertain. From germline, CDR1 is SGHTS and CDR2 YDEGEE. This CDR3 is 16 amino acids long. The V gene lost 7 bases and the J gene lost 0 bases, with 19 bases spanning the gap. The CDR3 reads CASVPREALMNTEAFF. The DNA for the CDR3 is TGTGCCAGCGTTCCCCGGGAAGCTCTAATGAACACTGAAGCTTTCTTT.

The rearrangement joins TRBV14 to TRBJ1-5; unclear D gene. The CDR3 is made up of 13 amino acids. V shed 6 bases and J shed 6 bases, with 12 bases lying between them. Germline loops: CDR1 SGHDN, CDR2 FVKESK. The chain's CDR3 is CASRHTNRQPQHF. CDR3 in DNA: TGTGCCAGCAGACACACGAACCGTCAGCCCCAGCATTTT. Full variable domain (remainder filled in from reference TRBV14 and TRBJ1-5): EAGVTQFPSHSVIEKGQTVTLRCDPISGHDNLYWYRRVMGKEIKFLLHFVKESKQDESGMPNNRFLAERTGGTYSTLKVQPAELEDSGVYFCASRHTNRQPQHFGDGTRLSIL.

The chain employs TRBV10-3 and TRBJ1-2, with a weak D call TRBD1 (6 bases). Between the trimmed V and J ends, which lost 6 bases and 8 bases, there was a span of 13 bases. The length of the CDR3 is 12 residues. Germline values: CDR1 ENHRY, CDR2 SYGVKD. CDR3 protein: CAIRGTIEGYTF. Written as DNA, the CDR3 is TGTGCCATCAGGGGGACAATTGAAGGCTACACCTTC.

This clone was seen more than once but under ten times. V usage is TRBV28 and J usage is TRBJ2-7; 8 bases align to TRBD2. This CDR3 is built from 16 residues. CDR1 MDHEN and CDR2 SYDVKM come from the germline V gene. Trimming removed 3 bases from V and 0 bases from J; junction bases left unmatched: 7. CDR3 sequence reads: CASSFPRAGVSYEQYF. The CDR3 DNA reads as TGTGCCAGCAGTTTCCCACGAGCGGGGGTCTCCTACGAGCAGTACTTC.

The chain is built from TRBV2 and TRBJ2-1; a weak D match, TRBD2 (6 bases). The CDR3 consists of 14 residues. V was trimmed by 5 bases and J by 6 bases, leaving 14 bases between them. The germline V gene has CDR1 SNHLY and CDR2 FYNNEI. CDR3 sequence: CASSWGVRANEQFF. Here the CDR3 DNA reads TGTGCCAGCAGTTGGGGGGTTCGGGCCAATGAGCAGTTCTTC.

The chain joins TRBV5-1 to TRBJ2-3, with 8 bases aligning to TRBD1. Germline V gene lookup returns CDR1 SGHRS and CDR2 YFSETQ. V lost 2 bases, J lost 0 bases, and 8 bases stayed unmatched. CDR3 length: 17 residues. CDR3 protein: CASSLQGQGSSTDTQYF. For the CDR3, the DNA is TGCGCCAGCAGCTTACAAGGACAGGGCAGTAGCACAGATACGCAGTATTTT.

This clone was recorded many times. The chain carries TRBV5-1 and TRBJ2-3, with unresolved D. Germline assignment: CDR1 SGHRS and CDR2 YFSETQ. There are 11 residues in the CDR3. V shed 6 bases and J shed 2 bases, with 4 bases lying between them. In DNA, the CDR3 is TGCGCCAGCACCAACACAGATACGCAGTATTTT. It is translated as CASTNTDTQYF.

The gene calls are TRBV19 and TRBJ2-3; 10 nucleotides match TRBD2. The CDR3 consists of 16 residues. V was pared by 3 bases and J by 1 base, with 4 bases of the junction left unmatched. Germline V gene sequence: CDR1 LNHDA, CDR2 SQIVND (reference sequence). CDR3 bases: TGTGCCAGTAGTATTCTAGCGGGAGAAGGCACAGATACGCAGTATTTT. Protein sequence: CASSILAGEGTDTQYF.

The chain has TRBV4-1 and TRBJ2-2, with D tentatively TRBD1 or TRBD2 (5 bases each). Trimming shortened V by 1 base and J by 6 bases, and 18 bases separated the two germline ends. Germline lookup yields CDR1 MGHRA and CDR2 YSYEKL. CDR3 size: 17 residues. The chain's CDR3 is CASSQASAGTLPGELFF. The DNA for the CDR3 is TGCGCCAGCAGCCAAGCTTCTGCCGGGACGCTTCCCGGGGAGCTGTTTTTT.

The genes are TRBV11-2 and TRBJ2-1; 9 bases fit TRBD2. The CDR3 totals 18 residues. The germline gives CDR1 SGHAT, CDR2 FQNNGV. V trimming: 5 bases; J trimming: 5 bases; junction bases outside the gene matches: 16. This chain's CDR3 is CASSTYRRLASGNNEQFF. CDR3 sequence (DNA): TGTGCCAGCAGCACCTATCGGCGGCTGGCTAGCGGGAACAATGAGCAGTTCTTC.

CDR3 amino acids: CASSAWGSAAEQYF. The CDR3 DNA is TGTGCCAGCAGTGCTTGGGGGAGCGCGGCCGAGCAGTACTTC. The chain couples TRBV25-1 to TRBJ2-7, with D perhaps TRBD1 or TRBD2 (5 bases each). The CDR3 totals 14 residues. Germline V gene lookup returns CDR1 MGHDK and CDR2 SYGVNS. Trimming took off 4 bases at V and 6 bases at J, with 16 bases between the two ends.

V gene TRBV28 combines with J gene TRBJ2-3; TRBD2 matches 10 bases. The CDR3 loop spans 15 amino acids. CDR1 is MDHEN and CDR2 is SYDVKM in the germline V gene. V shed 5 bases and J 2 bases; nucleotides not matched to a gene: 4. CDR3 DNA sequence: TGTGCCAGCAGTCCACTAGCGGGAATCACAGATACGCAGTATTTT. The encoded protein is CASSPLAGITDTQYF.

The count of this clone is one. The gene calls are TRBV19 and TRBJ1-5; maybe TRBD1 (5 bases). With 7 bases removed from V and 6 bases from J, the gap between germline ends came to 22 bases. Germline V CDR1 and CDR2: LNHDA, SQIVND (reference sequence). This CDR3 comprises 16 residues. This CDR3 reads CASIWGEEASGQPQHF. The CDR3 DNA reads TGTGCCAGTATCTGGGGGGAGGAGGCTTCCGGTCAGCCCCAGCATTTT. The full variable domain, in which reference TRBV19 and TRBJ1-5 provide the parts outside the CDR3, is DGGITQSPKYLFRKEGQNVTLSCEQNLNHDAMYWYRQDPGQGLRLIYYSQIVNDFQKGDIAEGYSVSREKKESFPLTVTSAQKNPTAFYLCASIWGEEASGQPQHFGDGTRLSIL.

This clone was counted a few times. The V gene is TRBV2, the J gene TRBJ2-1, with TRBD2 matching over 11 bases. Germline V gives CDR1 SNHLY, CDR2 FYNNEI. V lost 7 bases and J lost 6; bases outside the gene matches: 14. The CDR3 spans 17 residues. The CDR3: CASIWELAGVRGNEQFF. Here the CDR3 DNA reads TGTGCCAGCATATGGGAACTAGCGGGAGTTCGGGGCAATGAGCAGTTCTTC. The variable domain in full, with the rest retrieved from reference TRBV2 and TRBJ2-1, is EPEVTQTPSHQVTQMGQEVILRCVPISNHLYFYWYRQILGQKVEFLVSFYNNEISEKSEIFDDQFSVERPDGSNFTLKIRSTKLEDSAMYFCASIWELAGVRGNEQFFGPGTRLTVL.

The CDR3 sequence is CASSLGQGPDTQYF. The CDR3, as DNA: TGTGCCAGCAGCTTAGGGCAGGGACCAGATACGCAGTATTTT. The genes are TRBV13 and TRBJ2-3, with D perhaps matching TRBD1 or TRBD2 (5 bases each). V gave up 0 bases and J gave up 4 bases, with 8 bases separating them. This CDR3 has 14 amino acids. Germline-derived CDR1 and CDR2 are PRHDT and FYEKMQ (reference sequence).

Notes on this clone: Different DNA sequences within this sample yield the same CDR3. The chain employs TRBV4-1 and TRBJ2-1; 10 bases align to TRBD2. V was clipped by 4 bases and J by 5 bases; unmatched bases: 5. CDR3 length equals 15 residues. Germline CDR1 reads MGHRA; CDR2 reads YSYEKL. The CDR3 loop reads CASSRRTSGDNEQFF. The CDR3 bases are TGCGCCAGCAGCCGCCGGACTAGCGGCGACAATGAGCAGTTCTTC.

This clone was counted once. The chain links TRBV7-3 to TRBJ2-7; D call uncertain. V gave up 1 base and J gave up 0 bases, with 10 bases separating them. Germline V gene lookup returns CDR1 SGHTA and CDR2 FQGTGA. This CDR3 is 15 amino acids long. The CDR3 nucleotides read TGTGCCAGCAGCTTAAATTACGCCCCCTCCTACGAGCAGTACTTC. It encodes CASSLNYAPSYEQYF.

CDR3 region: CASRSRGMNTGELFF. The CDR3 coding sequence is TGTGCCAGCAGGTCCAGGGGTATGAACACCGGGGAGCTGTTTTTT. The chain recombines TRBV7-2 with TRBJ2-2; tentatively, D is TRBD1 (6 bases). Trimming stripped 6 bases from V and 1 base from J, with 12 bases between. The CDR3 runs to 15 residues. Germline CDR1 and CDR2: SGHTA and FQGNSA.

V and J are TRBV18 and TRBJ2-7; 7 nucleotides align to TRBD1. J lost 5 bases, V lost 2 bases, and 12 bases had no gene match. CDR3 size: 16 residues. From germline, CDR1 is KGHSH and CDR2 LQKENI. DNA of the CDR3: TGTGCCAGCTCACCAAACGGGGACAGCCCTCCCGACGAGCAGTACTTC. This gives the protein CASSPNGDSPPDEQYF.

The chain uses TRBV7-8 and TRBJ2-1, with TRBD2 matching 11 bases. Germline-derived CDR1 and CDR2 are SGHVS and FQNEAQ. Germline trimming cut 4 bases from V and 2 bases from J; bases unmatched to any gene: 4. CDR3 size: 16 residues. The CDR3 DNA reads as TGTGCCAGCAGCTCCGGGACTAGCGGAGCCTACAATGAGCAGTTCTTC. It is translated as CASSSGTSGAYNEQFF.

The rearrangement joins TRBV5-5 to TRBJ1-5; tentatively, D is TRBD1 (6 bases). The CDR3 runs to 16 residues. Per the germline V gene, CDR1 is SGHKS and CDR2 is YYEKEE (reference sequence). V was cut by 4 bases and J by 7 bases, with 21 bases left in between. In DNA, the CDR3 is TGTGCCAGCAGCCTACTCGGGGACACGGGTAGACAGCCCCAGCATTTT. It translates to CASSLLGDTGRQPQHF.

This chain connects TRBV7-9 to TRBJ2-7; the D gene could be TRBD1 or TRBD2 (6 bases each). Trimming removed 5 bases from V and 2 bases from J, with 19 bases in between. There are 16 residues in the CDR3. Germline CDR1 reads SEHNR; CDR2 reads FQNEAQ (reference sequence). CDR3 DNA: TGTGCCAGCAGCGGAGAAGGAGGGACAACCCCCTACGAGCAGTACTTC. Its translation: CASSGEGGTTPYEQYF.

The CDR3 DNA is TGTGCCAGCAGAAGTTGCATAGTTCGCACTGAAGCTTTCTTT. Its protein is CASRSCIVRTEAFF. The chain joins TRBV21-1 to TRBJ1-1. TRBV21-1 is termed a pseudogene. CDR3 length: 14 amino acids.

The J gene is TRBJ2-1, the V gene TRBV4-2; the D gene is possibly TRBD1 (5 bases). CDR1 and CDR2 (germline): LGHNA, YNFKEQ. This CDR3 has 12 residues. V lost 1 base, J lost 15 bases, and 13 bases lay in between. CDR3 nucleotide sequence: TGTGCCAGCAGCCAAGGAAAGGGGCCGGGGTTCTTC. Translating gives CASSQGKGPGFF.

The gene calls are TRBV6-4 and TRBJ2-3; D is uncertain. The V end lost 2 bases, the J end lost 3 bases, and 9 bases lay between the germline ends. CDR3 length: 14 residues. In germline, CDR1 is MRHNA, CDR2 SNTAGT. This chain's CDR3 is CASSDGQETDTQYF. CDR3 nucleotide sequence: TGTGCCAGCAGTGACGGGCAGGAAACAGATACGCAGTATTTT.

The gene calls are TRBV19 and TRBJ1-2; 7 bases match TRBD1. The CDR3 extends over 15 amino acids. Germline loops: CDR1 LNHDA, CDR2 SQIVND (reference sequence). Losses at the gene ends were 4 bases for V and 8 bases for J; bases not matched to a gene: 13. CDR3: CASSTLYRGRKGYTF. CDR3 coding DNA: TGTGCCAGTAGTACCCTATACAGGGGAAGAAAAGGCTACACCTTC.